The 26 T cell receptor beta chains reported below all come from one sample, sequenced in a study of technical replicates of blood from a few donors. Generated by immunoSEQ multiplex PCR, the TCRdb table keeps only in-frame clones and is missing some. Among roughly 76,000 clones listed, more than 85% were seen once. Sequencing was done on a sample of T cells isolated from PBMCs. The receptors here all came from a human donor in good health. Some clones in this sample may be carry-over from other donors' samples.

The chain couples TRBV4-3 to TRBJ2-1; D may be TRBD2 (5 bases). Looked up from germline, CDR1 is LGHNA and CDR2 is YSLEER. This CDR3 region has 15 residues. The ends were cut back, 0 bases at V and 3 bases at J, with 9 bases in the middle. CDR3 DNA: TGCGCCAGCAGCCAAGATCGCACTAGCTACAATGAGCAGTTCTTC. Amino acids: CASSQDRTSYNEQFF.

This chain connects TRBV29-1 to TRBJ1-1, with D hard to call. Trimming cost V 4 bases and J 4 bases, with 19 bases left between them. Germline V lookup: CDR1 SQVTM, CDR2 ANQGSEA. The CDR3 covers 15 residues. CDR3 residues: CSVGYSGEETTEAFF. CDR3 sequence (DNA): TGCAGCGTTGGGTATTCTGGGGAGGAGACCACTGAAGCTTTCTTT. The full variable domain, with the rest looked up from reference TRBV29-1 and TRBJ1-1, is SAVISQKPSRDICQRGTSLTIQCQVDSQVTMMFWYRQQPGQSLTLIATANQGSEATYESGFVIDKFPISRPNLTFSTLTVSNMSPEDSSIYLCSVGYSGEETTEAFFGQGTRLTVV.

The CDR3 DNA reads as TGTGCCACCAGCAGCGAATGGAGTCAAGAGACCCAGTACTTC. Residues: CATSSEWSQETQYF. This chain connects TRBV15 to TRBJ2-5; D is unresolved. This CDR3 has 14 amino acids. Deletions cut 3 bases from V and 2 bases from J, with 10 bases between. Germline V CDR1 and CDR2: LNHNV, YYDKDF (reference sequence).

The chain combines TRBV29-1 with TRBJ2-3; D may be TRBD2 (6 bases). CDR1 and CDR2 (germline): SQVTM, ANQGSEA. Trimming stripped 4 bases from V and 5 bases from J, with 19 bases between. The CDR3 contains 15 residues. This chain's CDR3 is CSVGPPGERVDTQYF. CDR3 bases: TGCAGCGTTGGACCCCCGGGGGAGCGAGTAGATACGCAGTATTTT.

This chain joins TRBV6-1 and TRBJ1-2; a weak D match, TRBD1 (6 bases). From germline, CDR1 is MNHNS and CDR2 SASEGT. Trimming took 6 bases from V and 4 from J, leaving 15 bases between them. This CDR3 is 14 amino acids long. The CDR3 nucleotides read TGTGCCAGCAGGAAGACAGGAACAGGCTATGGCTACACCTTC. The encoded protein is CASRKTGTGYGYTF.

This clone was observed a single time. The rearrangement links TRBV11-3 to TRBJ2-7, with 7 bases aligning to TRBD2. Germline V gene data show CDR1 as SGHNT and CDR2 as YENEEA. Trimming at V came to 1 base and at J to 5 bases, leaving 8 bases not matched to a gene. This CDR3 region has 15 residues. Written as DNA, the CDR3 is TGTGCCAGCAGCTTAGGGGACTATCAGCCCGACGAGCAGTACTTC. Translating it yields CASSLGDYQPDEQYF. The entire variable domain, with the rest obtained from reference TRBV11-3 and TRBJ2-7, is as follows: EAGVVQSPRYKIIEKKQPVAFWCNPISGHNTLYWYLQNLGQGPELLIRYENEEAVDDSQLPKDRFSAERLKGVDSTLKIQPAELGDSAVYLCASSLGDYQPDEQYFGPGTRLTVT.

The chain combines TRBV5-1 with TRBJ2-3; TRBD2 is a possible D gene (6 bases). Trimming pared 0 bases from V and 3 bases from J, leaving 14 bases between. The germline gives CDR1 SGHRS, CDR2 YFSETQ. This CDR3 is 16 amino acids long. The CDR3 loop reads CASSLALTRSTDTQYF. CDR3 DNA sequence: TGCGCCAGCAGCTTGGCGTTGACTAGATCGACAGATACGCAGTATTTT.

The CDR3, as DNA: TGCAGCTCAGGGGACAGGGCGGGTCAGCCCCAGCATTTT. This gives the protein CSSGDRAGQPQHF. This sequence joins TRBV29-1 and TRBJ1-5, with 9 bases fitting TRBD1. The germline gives CDR1 SQVTM, CDR2 ANQGSEA. CDR3 length equals 13 residues. V lost 8 bases and J lost 6; bases outside the gene matches: 8.

This clone was seen just once. The chain carries TRBV28 and TRBJ1-1; 9 nucleotides match TRBD1. The CDR3 contains 15 residues. V dropped 6 bases and J dropped 2; count of bases not matched to a gene: 7. CDR1 is MDHEN, CDR2 SYDVKM, per germline. DNA of the CDR3: TGTGCCAGCAGCCGGGACAGGGAAATTAACACTGAAGCTTTCTTT. Protein product: CASSRDREINTEAFF.

This chain joins TRBV5-1 and TRBJ2-7; D is possibly TRBD1 (6 bases). V gave up 4 bases and J gave up 6 bases, with 14 bases separating them. CDR1 and CDR2 (germline): SGHRS, YFSETQ. CDR3 length: 13 amino acids. CDR3 bases: TGCGCCAGCAGCCTTGAAGGGGGTGCCGAGCAGTACTTC. As protein: CASSLEGGAEQYF.

The V gene is TRBV2, the J gene TRBJ2-2; 9 nucleotides agree with TRBD1. Germline V lookup: CDR1 SNHLY, CDR2 FYNNEI. This CDR3 has 17 residues. The trim removed 10 bases at V and 6 bases at J, leaving 18 bases unmatched. The DNA for the CDR3 is TGTGCCACCCCTAGGGATGGGGGACAGGGATCGTCCGGGGAGCTGTTTTTT. Amino acid sequence: CATPRDGGQGSSGELFF. The full variable domain, its missing parts supplied by reference TRBV2 and TRBJ2-2, is EPEVTQTPSHQVTQMGQEVILRCVPISNHLYFYWYRQILGQKVEFLVSFYNNEISEKSEIFDDQFSVERPDGSNFTLKIRSTKLEDSAMYFCATPRDGGQGSSGELFFGEGSRLTVL.

The genes are TRBV7-9 and TRBJ1-2; 7 bases map to TRBD1. Germline-derived CDR1 and CDR2 are SEHNR and FQNEAQ (reference sequence). The CDR3 has 14 amino acids. V trimming: 4 bases; J trimming: 8 bases; junction bases outside the gene matches: 10. CDR3 coding DNA: TGTGCCAGCAGCTCTATTGACAGGGAGTACGGCTACACCTTC. Amino acids: CASSSIDREYGYTF. The entire variable domain, with the rest obtained from reference TRBV7-9 and TRBJ1-2, is as follows: DTGVSQNPRHKITKRGQNVTFRCDPISEHNRLYWYRQTLGQGPEFLTYFQNEAQLEKSRLLSDRFSAERPKGSFSTLEIQRTEQGDSAMYLCASSSIDREYGYTFGSGTRLTVV.

This chain uses TRBV7-2 with TRBJ1-1; the D gene is possibly TRBD1 (6 bases). The CDR3 loop spans 14 amino acids. Trimming shortened V by 4 bases and J by 2 bases, and 11 bases separated the two germline ends. The germline CDR1 and CDR2 sequences are SGHTA and FQGNSA. CDR3 coding DNA: TGTGCCAGCAGCTCCCGCAGGGGAAACACTGAAGCTTTCTTT. Translated: CASSSRRGNTEAFF.

V is TRBV5-1 and J is TRBJ2-5, with 8 bases matching TRBD2. From germline, CDR1 is SGHRS and CDR2 YFSETQ. V lost 2 bases, J lost 0 bases, and 3 bases stayed unmatched. CDR3 length: 15 residues. In DNA, the CDR3 is TGCGCCAGCAGCTTATTAGCGGGGTACCAAGAGACCCAGTACTTC. Its translation: CASSLLAGYQETQYF.

The V and J genes are TRBV7-8 and TRBJ1-2, with 9 bases identical to TRBD1. V trimming: 4 bases; J trimming: 2 bases; junction bases outside the gene matches: 8. Germline CDR1 and CDR2: SGHVS and FQNEAQ. The CDR3 runs 16 residues. CDR3 region: CASSYSIGTGNYGYTF. In nucleotides, the CDR3 is TGTGCCAGCAGCTATTCAATCGGGACAGGGAACTATGGCTACACCTTC.

CDR3: CASSLLRGANVLTF. Here the CDR3 DNA reads TGTGCCAGCAGTTTGCTCCGGGGGGCCAACGTCCTGACTTTC. The V and J genes are TRBV2 and TRBJ2-6; D is unresolved. Germline V lookup: CDR1 SNHLY, CDR2 FYNNEI. The CDR3 is made up of 14 amino acids. V was clipped by 5 bases and J by 4 bases, with 9 bases between them. The full variable domain, its missing parts supplied by reference TRBV2 and TRBJ2-6, is EPEVTQTPSHQVTQMGQEVILRCVPISNHLYFYWYRQILGQKVEFLVSFYNNEISEKSEIFDDQFSVERPDGSNFTLKIRSTKLEDSAMYFCASSLLRGANVLTFGAGSRLTVL.

The chain employs TRBV5-1 and TRBJ2-3, with D perhaps TRBD1 (7 bases). V was shortened by 6 bases and J by 0 bases, with 14 bases between the two germline ends. The CDR3 is 15 amino acids. Germline values: CDR1 SGHRS, CDR2 YFSETQ. CDR3 amino acids: CASTGQAGSTDTQYF. In DNA, the CDR3 is TGCGCCAGCACCGGACAGGCGGGAAGCACAGATACGCAGTATTTT. The variable domain in full, with the rest retrieved from reference TRBV5-1 and TRBJ2-3, is KAGVTQTPRYLIKTRGQQVTLSCSPISGHRSVSWYQQTPGQGLQFLFEYFSETQRNKGNFPGRFSGRQFSNSRSEMNVSTLELGDSALYLCASTGQAGSTDTQYFGPGTRLTVL.

The genes are TRBV28 and TRBJ1-1; D not certain. The V gene lost 5 bases and the J gene lost 5 bases, with 21 bases spanning the gap. The length of the CDR3 is 16 residues. Germline assignment: CDR1 MDHEN and CDR2 SYDVKM. The CDR3 region is CASSPPLGRDLTEAFF. The DNA for the CDR3 is TGTGCCAGCAGTCCGCCTTTAGGGAGGGATCTGACTGAAGCTTTCTTT.

This sequence joins TRBV2 and TRBJ2-7; TRBD2 is a possible D gene (6 bases). Trimming pared 9 bases from V and 6 bases from J, leaving 18 bases between. The V gene's germline CDR1 is SNHLY and CDR2 FYNNEI. The CDR3 extends over 13 amino acids. The CDR3 loop is CASGSGESGEQYF. CDR3 nucleotide sequence: TGTGCCAGTGGTTCGGGGGAATCGGGCGAGCAGTACTTC.

This clone has a handful of counts. This sequence joins TRBV19 and TRBJ1-1, with a possible D match to TRBD1 (6 bases). The V gene's germline CDR1 is LNHDA and CDR2 SQIVND (reference sequence). The length of the CDR3 is 13 residues. Trimming cost V 8 bases and J 4 bases, with 14 bases left between them. Here the CDR3 reads CASYREFSTEAFF. The DNA for the CDR3 is TGTGCCAGTTACAGGGAGTTTAGCACTGAAGCTTTCTTT.

The chain employs TRBV9 and TRBJ1-1, with D possibly matching TRBD1 (5 bases). Trimming removed 0 bases from V and 4 bases from J, with 13 bases in between. Germline V gene sequence: CDR1 SGDLS, CDR2 YYNGEE. The CDR3 runs 15 residues. CDR3 loop: CASSVVDSGSTEAFF. In nucleotides, the CDR3 is TGTGCCAGCAGCGTAGTAGACAGTGGAAGCACTGAAGCTTTCTTT.

The V and J genes are TRBV10-3 and TRBJ2-1, with D maybe TRBD2 (6 bases). V was trimmed by 10 bases and J by 12 bases, leaving 19 bases between them. Germline assignment: CDR1 ENHRY and CDR2 SYGVKD. This CDR3 comprises 12 residues. The CDR3 bases are TGTGCCACCGAGGACTACGACGGAGGGCAGTTCTTC. Amino acid sequence: CATEDYDGGQFF.

The chain links TRBV28 to TRBJ2-5; D gene unclear. Germline lookup yields CDR1 MDHEN and CDR2 SYDVKM. Trimming stripped 4 bases from V and 0 bases from J, with 12 bases between. The CDR3 has 15 residues. CDR3 in amino acids: CASSSGPSYQETQYF. The CDR3 region has the DNA TGTGCCAGCAGTTCAGGTCCATCGTACCAAGAGACCCAGTACTTC.

This chain connects TRBV6-5 to TRBJ1-2; 8 bases are shared with TRBD1. J was trimmed by 9 bases and V by 10 bases; bases with no gene match: 7. In germline, CDR1 is MNHEY, CDR2 SVGAGI. This CDR3 contains 11 residues. The CDR3 protein is CAIQTGGRYTF. CDR3 DNA: TGTGCCATCCAAACAGGGGGGCGCTACACCTTC.

The rearrangement joins TRBV19 to TRBJ1-1, with a possible D match to TRBD1 (5 bases). The CDR3 totals 15 residues. Germline CDR1 is LNHDA and CDR2 is SQIVND (reference sequence). Trimming left V 3 bases short and J 3 bases short, with 14 bases between. CDR3 in DNA: TGTGCCAGTAGTATTCTGCATACGGGGGACACTGAAGCTTTCTTT. Translated: CASSILHTGDTEAFF.

J is TRBJ2-7 and V is TRBV9, with 12 bases matching TRBD2. V was pared by 4 bases and J by 7 bases, with 9 bases of the junction left unmatched. The CDR3 length is 15 residues. The germline gives CDR1 SGDLS, CDR2 YYNGEE. CDR3 in DNA: TGTGCCAGCAGCCCCCAACTAGCGGGAGGAGGAGAGCAGTACTTC. This encodes CASSPQLAGGGEQYF. Based on the CDR3 plus reference TRBV9 and TRBJ2-7, the full variable domain is DSGVTQTPKHLITATGQRVTLRCSPRSGDLSVYWYQQSLDQGLQFLIQYYNGEERAKGNILERFSAQQFPDLHSELNLSSLELGDSALYFCASSPQLAGGGEQYFGPGTRLTVT.